This T cell receptor beta chain was retrieved from a study of blood T cell repertoires in COVID-19 (dated by TCRdb to about 2020). At the level of the whole study: The collaborator samples originated in the United States, Italy and Spain and spanned the acute and convalescent phases of COVID-19. A freely available public database, intended as a resource for researchers studying the immune response to SARS-CoV-2, is where the repertoires were released. The samples were drawn from two sources: the first 160 participants of the ongoing ImmuneRACE study, and fewer than 1,500 subjects contributed by 6 global collaborators. Where available, HLA class I and class II types were obtained from metadata supplied by the sample provider rather than from assay-based typing. The prospective study material was composed of cDNA or gDNA derived from T cells, B-cell-depleted T cells, or PBMCs. A de-identified subject ID, COVID-19 status, age in years and sex were almost always included in the sample metadata. Subjects who had been exposed to COVID-19, were actively infected with it, or had recovered from it provided the deeply sampled blood TCRbeta repertoires that made up the dataset. The paper's findings and limits, for the study overall: Clinical and demographic metadata were provided uncurated, with the amount varying by source and participant.

The immunoSEQ Assay, a bias-controlled multiplex PCR, was used to amplify TCRbeta CDR3 regions from genomic DNA. Concerning the study's data processing: Nucleated cell counts per sample were estimated from amplification of reference gene primers within the assay. To quantify the absolute abundance of each unique TCRbeta CDR3 rearrangement, sequence reads were collapsed and filtered. For each sample, productive Simpson clonality was calculated by taking the square root of Simpson's diversity index across productive rearrangements. What TCRdb holds here is the immuneACCESS table cut down to in-frame rearrangements. Part of the clones is not present; checked against another copy, under half of the missing clones reflect an unresolved V gene, and the others are unexplained. That table supplies the V and J calls and clone size; D and trimming were determined from the DNA. The sample profile shows a few hundred thousand clones; roughly 90% of them were found once. The ten largest clonotypes hold around 20% of the sample.

The CDR3, from cysteine to phenylalanine, totals 15 residues. Solely the CDR3 DNA is kept, with 45 bases framed from the first base. Sequences SGHDT (CDR1) and YYEEEE (CDR2) are obtained from the germline V gene. V is clipped by 4 bases and J by 0 bases, and the sequence between their germline boundaries is 11 bases long. For this clone: The antigen this receptor binds is unknown. No qualities accompany the bases; no much larger clone lies one base away.

Participants in the prospective study were aged about 18 to 89 years, lived in about two dozen United States geographic areas, and enrolled through a virtual design. Cohort assignment in the prospective study relied on participant-reported clinical history from a screening survey and a study questionnaire. For ImmuneRACE Cohort 3, a participant was defined as recovered based on two consecutive negative NP/OP PCR tests, clearance by a healthcare professional, or resolution of symptoms. Mobile phlebotomists in the prospective study collected whole blood, serum and a nasopharyngeal or oropharyngeal swab from every participant. Additional blood draws and questionnaires over an approximately two-month period could optionally be provided by prospective study participants. Blood samples from the prospective study were shipped frozen or at room temperature prior to DNA extraction.

Recombination joined TRBV5-6 with TRBJ2-4; the D gene lacks a confident call. What was sequenced was PBMCs or T cells enriched from blood (not recorded which). This clonotype was sampled from a woman aged 30 to 39 who had recovered from COVID-19. Here is the DNA: TGTGCCAGCAGCCCCACTAATCTAGCCAAAAACATTCAGTACTTC. Translated, this is CASSPTNLAKNIQYF.